The sequence of this TCR beta chain was determined in a study of radiation and T cells in renal cell carcinoma. The study, taken as a whole, reports: Top tumor clonotypes rose in blood 2 weeks post-radiation, then contracted.

The CDR3 runs to 12 residues. The germline V and J ends were trimmed by 1 base and 5 bases, with 6 bases remaining between them. Per the germline V gene, CDR1 is KGHSH and CDR2 is LQKENI. The time point denotes: blood 4 weeks post-SBRT, at nephrectomy. Noted treatment: 15 Gy SBRT to primary tumor, nephrectomy 4 weeks later. As to this clone: Antigen specificity is unknown.

TCRdb keeps only in-frame clones here, not all; method: immunoSEQ multiplex PCR. The table has about 140,000 clones, 86% seen once. This receptor was identified in a woman aged 45-59 years with renal cell carcinoma. The rearrangement links TRBV18 to TRBJ2-7; D perhaps matches TRBD2 (5 bases). Sample: blood, taken from a patient whose treatment included radiotherapy and nephrectomy. CDR3 DNA: TGTGCCAGCTCACCACGGAGGCACGAGCAGTACTTC. Its protein is CASSPRRHEQYF.